Listed below are T cell receptor beta chains from one sample, sequenced in a study of early T cells in non-severe SARS-CoV-2 infection. TCRdb reanalysed the 5' RACE reads using MiXCR and keeps one entry per CDR3 protein. The data show around 52,000 distinct CDR3 sequences, with 11% seen just once and roughly a tenth held by the top ten. The sequenced material came from whole blood. The receptors shown here come from an adult who was a healthcare worker with PCR-confirmed SARS-CoV-2 infection or an uninfected control (not recorded which). The conserved cysteine and the conserved F or W are not part of the CDR3 here.

>TRBV6-1|TRBJ2-7
ASNERSSYEQY
>TRBV20-1|TRBJ1-4
SAPLRGPEKLF
>TRBV3-1|TRBJ1-2
ASSQVLSQTYGYT
>TRBV28|TRBJ2-7
ASTLGPEQY
>TRBV7-2|TRBJ2-1
ASSRANSGRASEQF
>TRBV20-1|TRBJ2-3
SVPLAGNTDTQY
>TRBV24-1|TRBJ2-2
ATRLAGNTGELF
>TRBV9|TRBJ1-4
ASSVATNEKLF
>TRBV28|TRBJ1-5
ASSPGQGYNQPQH
>TRBV7-3|TRBJ2-7
ASSPGRLGWQY
>TRBV12-5|TRBJ2-5
ASGSDGQETQY
>TRBV3-1|TRBJ1-2
ASSQDDRLRYGYT
>TRBV29-1|TRBJ1-2
SARMGRGYT
>TRBV5-4|TRBJ1-4
ASSAPGQGSEKLF
>TRBV28|TRBJ1-5
ASSWGTPGGPQH
>TRBV7-9|TRBJ2-1
ASSLAGTYNEQF
>TRBV30|TRBJ2-6
AWARGSGANVLT
>TRBV7-8|TRBJ2-2
ASSREGANTGELF
>TRBV2|TRBJ1-6
ASSEGGQANNSPLH
>TRBV28|TRBJ1-1
ASSLPQLTGGTEAF
>TRBV29-1|TRBJ2-3
SVTSGGTSTDTQY
>TRBV6-1|TRBJ2-1
ATTSGSSYNEQF
>TRBV20-1|TRBJ2-7
SARVTEYEQY
>TRBV12-3/TRBV12-4|TRBJ2-3
ASSLLLAGDTQY
>TRBV5-1|TRBJ1-6
ASSLGGQGGNSPLH
>TRBV12-3/TRBV12-4|TRBJ2-5
ASSLKWLGAVQETQY
>TRBV10-3|TRBJ2-1
AISEGFGSLDNEQF
>TRBV3-1|TRBJ1-1
ASSQQGYTEAF
>TRBV5-5|TRBJ2-5
ATGKGTQETQY
>TRBV7-2|TRBJ1-5
ASSLGQSNQPQH
>TRBV19|TRBJ2-1
ASSSLPGGGSYNEQF
>TRBV5-4|TRBJ2-7
ASTKTSGRVNEQY